Following are 2 T cell receptor beta chains from one sample sequenced in a study of memory CD4+ T cells and cytomegalovirus serostatus. TCRdb's copy holds only in-frame clones and misses some; the assay was immunoSEQ multiplex PCR. Among roughly 28,000 clones listed, about 75% were seen once. The sort gate was single viable CD3+CD4+CD8-CD45RO+ cells for memory CD4+ T cells. The specimen sequenced was memory CD4+ T cells from blood. Every receptor here comes from an adult in good health and CMV-seronegative.

The J gene is TRBJ2-2, the V gene TRBV19; D unclear. The CDR3 is 13 amino acids. Trimming took off 8 bases at V and 2 bases at J, with 9 bases between the two ends. The germline gives CDR1 LNHDA, CDR2 SQIVND (reference sequence). DNA of the CDR3: TGTGCCAGTTCGGGCATAAACACCGGGGAGCTGTTTTTT. Encoded protein: CASSGINTGELFF.

This clone appeared a few times. The V gene is TRBV4-3, the J gene TRBJ1-1; D not certain. Germline V gene data show CDR1 as LGHNA and CDR2 as YSLEER. Trimming cost V 4 bases and J 8 bases, with 11 bases left between them. CDR3 length: 12 amino acids. CDR3 region: CASSREIGEAFF. The CDR3 region has the DNA TGCGCCAGCAGCCGGGAAATTGGAGAAGCTTTCTTT.